These 13 T cell receptor beta chains share one sample of origin, sequenced in a study of naive and memory T cell subsets. Both TRBC1 and TRBC2 were covered by a beta constant-region primer of two equimolar oligonucleotides. TCRdb recomputed calls from the UMI-ligation and nested PCR reads with MiXCR, one row per CDR3 protein. This sample has 84,000 or so distinct CDR3 sequences, with 7% to 7.5% found just once. Specimen: central memory CD4+ T cells from blood. The receptors stem from a human donor in good health.

This clonotype was counted many times. The J gene is TRBJ2-7, the V gene TRBV2; D gene uncertain. V lost 2 bases and J lost 12, with 17 bases in between. The CDR3 spans 13 residues. The V gene's germline CDR1 is SNHLY and CDR2 FYNNEI. The CDR3 spells CASSERSPQWPYF. CDR3 DNA: TGTGCCAGCAGTGAACGGAGCCCTCAATGGCCGTACTTC.

This clonotype was counted only a few times. The chain links TRBV2 to TRBJ1-2; 9 nucleotides line up with TRBD1. Unmatched junction bases numbered 11, after V lost 8 bases and J lost 4 bases. CDR1 and CDR2 (germline): SNHLY, FYNNEI. The CDR3 runs 15 residues. In nucleotides, the CDR3 is TGTGCCAGCCGCGAACAGGGGGCGCTGGGCTATGGCTACACCTTC. As protein: CASREQGALGYGYTF.

This clonotype was picked up many times. The rearrangement uses TRBV10-2 and TRBJ2-1; the D gene is possibly TRBD1 (5 bases). CDR3 length equals 15 residues. Trimming removed 7 bases at V and 0 bases at J, with 13 bases between. CDR1 and CDR2 (germline): WSHSY, SAAADI. The CDR3 nucleotides are TGCGCCAGCAAAGGGGTCCTCAGCTCCTACAATGAGCAGTTCTTC. Residues: CASKGVLSSYNEQFF.

The chain combines TRBV20-1 with TRBJ1-2; possibly TRBD1 for D (6 bases). This CDR3 is 12 amino acids long. Germline-derived CDR1 and CDR2 are DFQATT and SNEGSKA (reference sequence). Trimming stripped 6 bases from V and 5 bases from J, with 13 bases between. The CDR3 region is CSAWTERYGYTF. For the CDR3, the DNA is TGCAGTGCGTGGACAGAAAGATATGGCTACACCTTC.

This clonotype was observed many times. This rearrangement joins TRBV7-2 to TRBJ1-6; no firm D call. The germline V gene has CDR1 SGHTA and CDR2 FQGNSA. The V end lost 5 bases, the J end lost 7 bases, and 6 bases lay between the germline ends. This CDR3 has 12 amino acids. The CDR3 sequence: CASSHRNSPLHF. The CDR3 nucleotides are TGTGCCAGCAGCCACCGGAATTCACCCCTCCACTTT.

This clonotype was seen many times. The V and J genes are TRBV28 and TRBJ1-1; maybe TRBD1 (5 bases). Trimming pared 3 bases from V and 7 bases from J, leaving 15 bases between. The CDR3 has 14 amino acids. Germline CDR1 and CDR2: MDHEN and SYDVKM. The CDR3 loop is CASSLVSGNSEAFF. CDR3 bases: TGTGCCAGCAGTTTGGTATCAGGGAATAGTGAAGCTTTCTTT.

This clonotype was detected many times. This rearrangement joins TRBV20-1 to TRBJ2-3; 7 positions agree with TRBD2. The CDR3 is 15 amino acids. V was clipped by 0 bases and J by 2 bases; unmatched bases: 5. Germline CDR1 reads DFQATT; CDR2 reads SNEGSKA (reference sequence). The CDR3 here is CSAREASGVTDTQYF. CDR3 sequence (DNA): TGCAGTGCTAGAGAGGCTAGCGGAGTCACAGATACGCAGTATTTT.

This clonotype was recorded many times. The chain combines TRBV19 with TRBJ1-1; tentatively, D is TRBD1 (6 bases). The CDR3 runs to 13 residues. Trimming shortened V by 7 bases and J by 5 bases, and 14 bases separated the two germline ends. In germline, CDR1 is LNHDA, CDR2 SQIVND (reference sequence). The chain's CDR3 is CASIKGGLTEAFF. The CDR3, as DNA: TGTGCCAGTATTAAGGGGGGGTTGACTGAAGCTTTCTTT.

This clonotype was detected a few times. The chain carries TRBV20-1 and TRBJ2-7; 7 bases map to TRBD2. The CDR3 runs 15 residues. V was pared by 3 bases and J by 3 bases, with 11 bases of the junction left unmatched. CDR1 is DFQATT, CDR2 SNEGSKA, per germline (reference sequence). CDR3 loop: CSASLLAGGGYEQYF. CDR3 in DNA: TGCAGTGCTAGCCTTTTAGCGGGTGGAGGCTACGAGCAGTACTTC.

The chain recombines TRBV20-1 with TRBJ1-2, with D uncertain. The CDR3 is made up of 12 amino acids. Germline V lookup: CDR1 DFQATT, CDR2 SNEGSKA (reference sequence). V was cut by 0 bases and J by 2 bases, with 4 bases left in between. CDR3 sequence (DNA): TGCAGTGCTAGAGACCCCAACTATGGCTACACCTTC. Translation: CSARDPNYGYTF.

This clonotype appeared a few times. The V gene is TRBV28, the J gene TRBJ2-1; D is unresolved. This CDR3 region has 13 residues. The germline gives CDR1 MDHEN, CDR2 SYDVKM. Trimming stripped 1 base from V and 9 bases from J, with 10 bases between. The CDR3 DNA is TGTGCCAGCAGTTTATTACCGGTGGCTGAGCAGTTCTTC. It encodes CASSLLPVAEQFF.

This clonotype was found many times. J is TRBJ1-2 and V is TRBV4-3; D might be TRBD1 (6 bases). The ends were cut back, 7 bases at V and 9 bases at J, with 12 bases in the middle. The CDR3 has 11 amino acids. Germline V lookup: CDR1 LGHNA, CDR2 YSLEER. Here the CDR3 reads CASMDSGSYTF. As DNA, the CDR3 is TGCGCCAGCATGGACAGCGGAAGCTACACCTTC.

At least ten counts were recorded for this clonotype. V is TRBV2 and J is TRBJ1-5, with D uncertain. Trimming took off 7 bases at V and 7 bases at J, with 23 bases between the two ends. This CDR3 is built from 16 residues. Germline V gene sequence: CDR1 SNHLY, CDR2 FYNNEI. The CDR3: CASNKEGLPGGQPQHF. The CDR3 DNA is TGTGCCAGCAATAAAGAGGGTCTTCCCGGAGGGCAGCCCCAGCATTTT.